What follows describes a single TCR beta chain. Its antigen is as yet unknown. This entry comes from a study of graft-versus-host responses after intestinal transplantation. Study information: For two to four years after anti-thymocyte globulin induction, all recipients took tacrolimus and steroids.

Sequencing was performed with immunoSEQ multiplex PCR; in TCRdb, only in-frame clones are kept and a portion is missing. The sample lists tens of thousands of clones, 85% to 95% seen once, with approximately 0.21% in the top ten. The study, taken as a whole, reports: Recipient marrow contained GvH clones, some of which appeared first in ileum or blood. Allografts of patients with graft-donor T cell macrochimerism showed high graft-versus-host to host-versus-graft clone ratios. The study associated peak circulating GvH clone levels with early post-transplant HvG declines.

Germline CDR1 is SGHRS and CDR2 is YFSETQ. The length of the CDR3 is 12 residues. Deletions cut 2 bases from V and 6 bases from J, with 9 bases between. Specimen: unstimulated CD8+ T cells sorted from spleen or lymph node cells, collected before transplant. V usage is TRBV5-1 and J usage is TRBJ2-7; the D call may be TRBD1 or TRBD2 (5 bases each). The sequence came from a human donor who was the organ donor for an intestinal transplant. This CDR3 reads CASSFGGSEQYF. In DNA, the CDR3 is TGCGCCAGCAGCTTTGGGGGTTCCGAGCAGTACTTC. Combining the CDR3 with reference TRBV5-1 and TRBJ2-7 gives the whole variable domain KAGVTQTPRYLIKTRGQQVTLSCSPISGHRSVSWYQQTPGQGLQFLFEYFSETQRNKGNFPGRFSGRQFSNSRSEMNVSTLELGDSALYLCASSFGGSEQYFGPGTRLTVT.